The entry below gives a single T cell receptor (beta chain) sequence along with its context. Its antigen is unidentified. Out of roughly 10 ml of fresh peripheral blood came the PBMCs. The CDR3 regions of TCR beta were amplified from RNA transcripts. In the first-round RT-PCR of the TCR CDR3, the HTBI primer set was used. MiXCR, applied by TCRdb to the multiplex PCR reads, yields one record per CDR3 protein. Of around 570,000 distinct CDR3 sequences listed, approximately 20% were seen once; the top ten hold 47%. The data were taken from a study of T cells in Graves' hyperthyroidism and ophthalmopathy. Study-level points and caveats: Blood also held most thyroid clonotypes expanded beyond 0.001.

V gave up 4 bases and J gave up 1 base, with 32 bases separating them. The CDR3 spans 23 residues. Germline V gives CDR1 SEHNR, CDR2 FQNEAQ (reference sequence). The sequence derives from a man aged 40-49 years with Graves' ophthalmopathy. Material: blood. The chain combines TRBV7-9 with TRBJ2-6; TRBD2 is a possible D gene (5 bases). CDR3 residues: CASSSPGGLGTITRGSGANVLTF. For the CDR3, the DNA is TGTGCCAGCAGCTCCCCCGGCGGGCTGGGTACGATTACCCGAGGTTCTGGGGCCAACGTCCTGACTTTC.